Each of the 23 T cell receptor beta chains below was sequenced from the same sample in a study of molecular identifiers for immune sequencing clone quantification. From the PCR reads, TCRdb called clonotypes with MiXCR, one entry per CDR3 protein. Of roughly 100,000 distinct CDR3 sequences listed, about a third were seen once; the top ten hold roughly 10%. What was sequenced was naive CD8+ T cells from blood, with Jurkat cell RNA spiked in. Subset denoted: FACS-sorted CD8+CD4-CCR7+CD45RA+ naive T cells. The receptors come from a human donor in good health. Some libraries in this study had Jurkat cell RNA spiked in.

The table lists this clonotype with a few counts. The rearrangement joins TRBV27 to TRBJ2-6; no definite D call. Per the germline V gene, CDR1 is MNHEY and CDR2 is SMNVEV (reference sequence). Trimming removed 5 bases from V and 0 bases from J, with 2 bases in between. The CDR3 spans 13 residues. CDR3 residues: CASSSSGANVLTF. In nucleotides, the CDR3 is TGTGCCAGCAGTAGCTCTGGGGCCAACGTCCTGACTTTC.

On this clonotype: One base away lies a much larger clone, so this may be a sequencing read error. The V and J genes are TRBV18 and TRBJ1-3, with D uncertain. This CDR3 comprises 11 residues. Germline V gives CDR1 KGHSH, CDR2 LQKENI. The CDR3: CASSPGITIYF. The CDR3 bases are TGTGCCAGCTCACCCGGAATCACCATATATTTT.

This clonotype has only a few counts. V usage is TRBV20-1 and J usage is TRBJ2-1, with D maybe TRBD2 (5 bases). The CDR3 has 14 amino acids. From germline, CDR1 is DFQATT and CDR2 SNEGSKA (reference sequence). V was cut by 4 bases and J by 1 base, with 11 bases left in between. CDR3 coding DNA: TGCAGTGCTAACAACCGGGGATCCTACAATGAGCAGTTCTTC. This codes for CSANNRGSYNEQFF.

On this clonotype: Since a much larger clone is just one base distant, this may be a read error. The chain joins TRBV6-6 to TRBJ1-2, with 8 bases lining up with TRBD1. In germline, CDR1 is MNHNY, CDR2 SVGAGI (reference sequence). CDR3 length equals 13 residues. V was pared by 5 bases and J by 4 bases, with 3 bases of the junction left unmatched. The CDR3: CASSDRGVYGYTF. The CDR3 DNA follows: TGTGCCAGCAGTGACAGGGGAGTCTATGGCTACACCTTC.

A word on this clonotype: A much larger clone differs from this one at a single base, so this may be a read error. The chain links TRBV28 to TRBJ2-7; D is uncertain. V shed 4 bases and J shed 6 bases, with 13 bases lying between them. Germline loops: CDR1 MDHEN, CDR2 SYDVKM. This CDR3 has 13 residues. The CDR3 sequence: CASSSTPRSEQYF. The CDR3 region has the DNA TGTGCCAGCAGTTCAACCCCGAGGAGCGAGCAGTACTTC.

This clonotype turned up a few times. V and J are TRBV7-2 and TRBJ2-5; weak D call: TRBD2 (7 bases). Germline V CDR1 and CDR2: SGHTA, FQGNSA. V lost 2 bases, J lost 9 bases, and 16 bases lay in between. The CDR3 is 14 residues long. This CDR3 is CASSLLSGRGAQYF. In DNA form, the CDR3 reads TGTGCCAGCAGCTTATTAAGTGGGAGGGGGGCCCAGTACTTC.

This rearrangement joins TRBV6-2 or TRBV6-3 to TRBJ1-1; D ambiguous. The CDR3 is 15 residues long. The germline CDR1 and CDR2 sequences are MNHEY and SVGEGT. Trimming removed 0 bases from V and 1 base from J, with 9 bases in between. The CDR3 region has the DNA TGTGCCAGCAGTTACTCATTGACACAGAACACTGAAGCTTTCTTT. Its protein product is CASSYSLTQNTEAFF.

This clonotype appeared a few times. The CDR3 DNA sequence: TGTGCCAGCAGCGCCCAGACCGGGACAGGGTCCTACGAGCAGTACTTC. Translation: CASSAQTGTGSYEQYF. The V call is TRBV9, the J call TRBJ2-7, with 9 bases lining up with TRBD1. With 3 bases clipped from V and 1 base from J, the junction kept 8 bases outside the gene matches. The CDR3 loop spans 16 amino acids. The germline gives CDR1 SGDLS, CDR2 YYNGEE.

To note about this clonotype: The conserved phenylalanine or tryptophan is not found at the CDR3 terminus, so this likely reflects a read error. The V and J genes are TRBV7-6 and TRBJ2-5; D not resolved. Per germline, CDR1 SGHVS and CDR2 FNYEAQ. Trimming shortened V by 6 bases and J by 1 base, and 15 bases separated the two germline ends. The CDR3 loop spans 15 amino acids. The CDR3 DNA reads as TGTGCCAGCAGTAAAAGACCAGCTGCCCAAGAGACCCAGTACCTC. Amino acid sequence: CASSKRPAAQETQYL.

As for this clonotype: Relative to the germline gene, one junction end is altered; a read error may explain this. V gene TRBV29-1 combines with J gene TRBJ2-3; TRBD2 agrees at 8 bases. CDR3 length: 19 residues. Looked up from germline, CDR1 is SQVTM and CDR2 is ANQGSEA. The CDR3 reads CSVEDLVAGIARRTDTQYF. The CDR3 DNA reads TGCAGCGTAGAAGATCTGGTAGCGGGAATCGCTAGACGCACAGATACGCAGTATTTT.

The chain couples TRBV28 to TRBJ2-1, with 11 bases lining up with TRBD2. Trimming removed 1 base from V and 7 bases from J; junction bases left unmatched: 12. The CDR3 consists of 18 residues. The germline V gene encodes CDR1 MDHEN and CDR2 SYDVKM. The chain's CDR3 is CASSLSLAGGSKLNEQFF. CDR3 bases: TGTGCCAGCAGTTTATCGCTAGCGGGAGGTTCGAAACTTAATGAGCAGTTCTTC.

This clonotype occurred a few times. V usage is TRBV28 and J usage is TRBJ2-7; 7 nucleotides line up with TRBD1. Losses at the gene ends were 6 bases for V and 7 bases for J; bases not matched to a gene: 18. This CDR3 has 16 amino acids. CDR1 and CDR2 from the germline V gene are MDHEN and SYDVKM. In DNA, the CDR3 is TGTGCCAGCAGCCTCATTGGCTGGGACAGCCCACCGGAGCAGTACTTC. It codes for CASSLIGWDSPPEQYF.

Notes on this clonotype: This CDR3 is missing its conserved last phenylalanine or tryptophan, likely due to a read error. V is TRBV4-1 and J is TRBJ2-2; D call uncertain. Deletions cut 0 bases from V and 5 bases from J, with 16 bases between. The CDR3 has 17 amino acids. Germline V gene lookup returns CDR1 MGHRA and CDR2 YSYEKL. The CDR3 bases are TGCGCCAGCAGCCAAGAAATGGGTCCGGGCCGGACCGGGGAGCTGTTTATT. Its protein product is CASSQEMGPGRTGELFI.

With respect to this clonotype: A much larger clone differs by one base, so this may be a read error. The chain employs TRBV7-9 and TRBJ2-3; D might be TRBD1 (6 bases). Germline values: CDR1 SEHNR, CDR2 FQNEAQ (reference sequence). This CDR3 is 15 amino acids long. CDR3 protein: CASSLEGDLTDTQSF. In DNA, the CDR3 is TGTGCCAGCAGCTTAGAGGGGGACCTCACAGATACGCAGTCTTTT.

With regard to this clonotype: A much larger clone lies a single base off, so this may be a read error. The chain uses TRBV7-9 and TRBJ2-7; D unresolved. The length of the CDR3 is 14 residues. Germline V lookup: CDR1 SEHNR, CDR2 FQNEAQ (reference sequence). CDR3 sequence (DNA): TGTGCCAGCAGCTTAGCGCCTCCCTCCCACGAGCAGTACTTC. It is translated as CASSLAPPSHEQYF.

The chain joins TRBV29-1 to TRBJ2-1; 10 positions agree with TRBD2. The CDR3 length is 13 residues. After removal of 3 bases from V and 9 bases from J, the junction contained 5 bases not matched to a gene. Germline assignment: CDR1 SQVTM and CDR2 ANQGSEA. CDR3 residues: CSVEASGRGEQFF. As DNA, the CDR3 is TGCAGCGTTGAGGCTAGCGGGAGAGGTGAGCAGTTCTTC.

This clonotype was recorded at least ten times. The chain is built from TRBV4-3 and TRBJ2-3; tentatively, D is TRBD1 (5 bases). Trimming pared 0 bases from V and 0 bases from J, leaving 7 bases between. Per germline, CDR1 LGHNA and CDR2 YSLEER. There are 15 residues in the CDR3. DNA of the CDR3: TGCGCCAGCAGCCAAGAATACAGGAGCACAGATACGCAGTATTTT. Its translation is CASSQEYRSTDTQYF.

The V call is TRBV5-6, the J call TRBJ2-2, with D possibly matching TRBD2 (6 bases). Germline loops: CDR1 SGHDT, CDR2 YYEEEE. Trimming removed 3 bases from V and 5 bases from J, with 17 bases in between. The CDR3 runs 16 residues. CDR3 residues: CASSSLARDWTGELFF. The DNA of the CDR3 is TGTGCCAGCAGCTCCCTGGCCCGGGACTGGACCGGGGAGCTGTTTTTT.

The chain employs TRBV19 and TRBJ2-7; D is perhaps TRBD2 (7 bases). The CDR3 totals 13 residues. V shed 11 bases and J shed 2 bases, with 16 bases lying between them. Germline V gives CDR1 LNHDA, CDR2 SQIVND (reference sequence). The CDR3 loop is CAVQYGGPYEQYF. CDR3 DNA: TGTGCCGTTCAGTACGGGGGGCCCTACGAGCAGTACTTC.

Notes on this clonotype: A junction boundary mismatches the germline segment, possibly from a read error. The gene calls are TRBV28 and TRBJ2-7, with 7 nucleotides matching TRBD2. The CDR3 is 13 amino acids. Germline V gene sequence: CDR1 MDHEN, CDR2 SYDVKM. This chain's CDR3 is CASLGRELDEQHF. The CDR3 nucleotides read TGTGCCAGCCTCGGGCGGGAGCTCGACGAGCAGCACTTC.

This clonotype was seen only a few times. The V call is TRBV28, the J call TRBJ1-4; D ambiguous. The CDR3 is made up of 12 amino acids. Trimming stripped 4 bases from V and 8 bases from J, with 8 bases between. Germline loops: CDR1 MDHEN, CDR2 SYDVKM. The CDR3 coding sequence is TGTGCCAGCAGTTCGGCGGGAGAAAAACTGTTTTTT. Protein sequence: CASSSAGEKLFF.

This clonotype was detected a few times. The genes are TRBV2 and TRBJ2-7; D perhaps matches TRBD1 (6 bases). V dropped 6 bases and J dropped 7 bases, with 19 bases sitting between them. The germline V gene has CDR1 SNHLY and CDR2 FYNNEI. This CDR3 is 14 amino acids long. The CDR3 sequence is CASRVGRGLWEQYF. The CDR3 bases are TGTGCCAGCAGGGTTGGCAGGGGTCTGTGGGAGCAGTACTTC.

This clonotype was seen repeatedly, ten times or more. The rearrangement uses TRBV28 and TRBJ2-2; D may be TRBD1 (6 bases). Deletions cut 3 bases from V and 7 bases from J, with 12 bases between. The CDR3 is made up of 14 amino acids. Germline V CDR1 and CDR2: MDHEN, SYDVKM. The CDR3 DNA is TGTGCCAGCAGTTTTGCAGGGGTTGGCGGGGAGCTGTTTTTT. Translated, it gives CASSFAGVGGELFF.